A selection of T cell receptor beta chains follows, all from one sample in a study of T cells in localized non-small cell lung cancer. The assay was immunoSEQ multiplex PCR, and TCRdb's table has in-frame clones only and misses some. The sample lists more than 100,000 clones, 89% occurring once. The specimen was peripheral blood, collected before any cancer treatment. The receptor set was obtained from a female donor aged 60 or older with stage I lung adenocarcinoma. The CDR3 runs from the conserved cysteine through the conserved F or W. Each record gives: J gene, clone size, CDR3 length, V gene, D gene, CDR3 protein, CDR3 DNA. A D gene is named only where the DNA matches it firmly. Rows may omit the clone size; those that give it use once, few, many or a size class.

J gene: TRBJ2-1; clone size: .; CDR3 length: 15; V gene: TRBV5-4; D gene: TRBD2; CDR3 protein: CASSVSSGYHNEQFF; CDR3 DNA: TGTGCCAGCAGCGTCTCTAGCGGATACCACAATGAGCAGTTCTTC
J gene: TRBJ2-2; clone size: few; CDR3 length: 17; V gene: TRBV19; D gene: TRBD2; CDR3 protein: CASSKGAGEANTGELFF; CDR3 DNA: TGTGCCAGTAGTAAAGGAGCGGGAGAAGCGAACACCGGGGAGCTGTTTTTT
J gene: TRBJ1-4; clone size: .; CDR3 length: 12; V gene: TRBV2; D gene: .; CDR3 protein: CASAGNDEKLFF; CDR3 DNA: TGTGCCAGCGCAGGGAATGATGAAAAACTGTTTTTT
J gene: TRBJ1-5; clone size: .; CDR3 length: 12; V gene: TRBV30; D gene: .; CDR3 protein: CAWSVGRGPQHF; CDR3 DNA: TGTGCCTGGAGTGTCGGTCGCGGGCCCCAGCATTTT
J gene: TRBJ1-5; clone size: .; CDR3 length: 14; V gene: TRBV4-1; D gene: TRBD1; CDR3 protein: CASSQQTGVQPQHF; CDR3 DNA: TGCGCCAGCAGCCAACAGACAGGGGTTCAGCCCCAGCATTTT
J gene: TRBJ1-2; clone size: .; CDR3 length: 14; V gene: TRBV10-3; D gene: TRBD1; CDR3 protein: CAIRLDRATYGYTF; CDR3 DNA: TGTGCCATCCGACTGGACAGGGCAACCTATGGCTACACCTTC
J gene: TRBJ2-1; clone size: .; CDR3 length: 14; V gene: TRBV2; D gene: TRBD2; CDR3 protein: CASRAGTNYNEQFF; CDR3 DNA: TGTGCCAGCAGGGCCGGGACTAATTACAATGAGCAGTTCTTC
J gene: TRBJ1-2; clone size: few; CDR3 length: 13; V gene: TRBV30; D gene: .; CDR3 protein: CAWSVSQGNGYTF; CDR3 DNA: TGTGCCTGGAGTGTATCGCAGGGCAATGGCTACACCTTC
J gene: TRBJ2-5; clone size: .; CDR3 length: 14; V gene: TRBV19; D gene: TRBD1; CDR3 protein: CASSSDRGQETQYF; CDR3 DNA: TGTGCCAGTAGTTCTGACAGGGGGCAAGAGACCCAGTACTTC
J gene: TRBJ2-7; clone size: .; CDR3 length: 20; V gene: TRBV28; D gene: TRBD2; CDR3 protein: CASSYSGTSASPYARYEQYF; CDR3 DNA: TGTGCCAGCAGTTACTCGGGGACTAGCGCGAGTCCTTACGCTCGCTACGAGCAGTACTTC
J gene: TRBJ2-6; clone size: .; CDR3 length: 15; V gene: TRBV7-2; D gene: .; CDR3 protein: CASGPGSSGANVLTF; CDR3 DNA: TGTGCCAGCGGCCCTGGGAGCTCTGGGGCCAACGTCCTGACTTTC
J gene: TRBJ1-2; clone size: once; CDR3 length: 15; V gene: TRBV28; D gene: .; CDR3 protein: CASSSSGSTNYGYTF; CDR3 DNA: TGTGCCAGCAGTTCATCGGGTTCTACTAACTATGGCTACACCTTC
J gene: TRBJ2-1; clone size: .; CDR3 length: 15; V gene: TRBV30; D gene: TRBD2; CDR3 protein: CAWSKVGGPIDEQFF; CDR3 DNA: TGTGCCTGGAGTAAAGTGGGAGGGCCCATCGATGAGCAGTTCTTC
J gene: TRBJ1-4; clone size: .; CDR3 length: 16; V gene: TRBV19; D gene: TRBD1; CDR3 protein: CASSTAGTAFNEKLFF; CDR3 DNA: TGTGCCAGTAGTACTGCCGGGACAGCCTTTAATGAAAAACTGTTTTTT
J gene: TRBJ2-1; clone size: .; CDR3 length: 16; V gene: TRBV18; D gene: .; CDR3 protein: CASSNLAGGDYNEQFF; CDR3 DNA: TGTGCCAGCTCCAACCTGGCAGGGGGGGACTACAATGAGCAGTTCTTC
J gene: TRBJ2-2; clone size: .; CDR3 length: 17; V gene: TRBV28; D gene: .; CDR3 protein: CASSLAGGIFNTGELFF; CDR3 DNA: TGTGCCAGCAGTTTGGCAGGGGGGATATTTAACACCGGGGAGCTGTTTTTT